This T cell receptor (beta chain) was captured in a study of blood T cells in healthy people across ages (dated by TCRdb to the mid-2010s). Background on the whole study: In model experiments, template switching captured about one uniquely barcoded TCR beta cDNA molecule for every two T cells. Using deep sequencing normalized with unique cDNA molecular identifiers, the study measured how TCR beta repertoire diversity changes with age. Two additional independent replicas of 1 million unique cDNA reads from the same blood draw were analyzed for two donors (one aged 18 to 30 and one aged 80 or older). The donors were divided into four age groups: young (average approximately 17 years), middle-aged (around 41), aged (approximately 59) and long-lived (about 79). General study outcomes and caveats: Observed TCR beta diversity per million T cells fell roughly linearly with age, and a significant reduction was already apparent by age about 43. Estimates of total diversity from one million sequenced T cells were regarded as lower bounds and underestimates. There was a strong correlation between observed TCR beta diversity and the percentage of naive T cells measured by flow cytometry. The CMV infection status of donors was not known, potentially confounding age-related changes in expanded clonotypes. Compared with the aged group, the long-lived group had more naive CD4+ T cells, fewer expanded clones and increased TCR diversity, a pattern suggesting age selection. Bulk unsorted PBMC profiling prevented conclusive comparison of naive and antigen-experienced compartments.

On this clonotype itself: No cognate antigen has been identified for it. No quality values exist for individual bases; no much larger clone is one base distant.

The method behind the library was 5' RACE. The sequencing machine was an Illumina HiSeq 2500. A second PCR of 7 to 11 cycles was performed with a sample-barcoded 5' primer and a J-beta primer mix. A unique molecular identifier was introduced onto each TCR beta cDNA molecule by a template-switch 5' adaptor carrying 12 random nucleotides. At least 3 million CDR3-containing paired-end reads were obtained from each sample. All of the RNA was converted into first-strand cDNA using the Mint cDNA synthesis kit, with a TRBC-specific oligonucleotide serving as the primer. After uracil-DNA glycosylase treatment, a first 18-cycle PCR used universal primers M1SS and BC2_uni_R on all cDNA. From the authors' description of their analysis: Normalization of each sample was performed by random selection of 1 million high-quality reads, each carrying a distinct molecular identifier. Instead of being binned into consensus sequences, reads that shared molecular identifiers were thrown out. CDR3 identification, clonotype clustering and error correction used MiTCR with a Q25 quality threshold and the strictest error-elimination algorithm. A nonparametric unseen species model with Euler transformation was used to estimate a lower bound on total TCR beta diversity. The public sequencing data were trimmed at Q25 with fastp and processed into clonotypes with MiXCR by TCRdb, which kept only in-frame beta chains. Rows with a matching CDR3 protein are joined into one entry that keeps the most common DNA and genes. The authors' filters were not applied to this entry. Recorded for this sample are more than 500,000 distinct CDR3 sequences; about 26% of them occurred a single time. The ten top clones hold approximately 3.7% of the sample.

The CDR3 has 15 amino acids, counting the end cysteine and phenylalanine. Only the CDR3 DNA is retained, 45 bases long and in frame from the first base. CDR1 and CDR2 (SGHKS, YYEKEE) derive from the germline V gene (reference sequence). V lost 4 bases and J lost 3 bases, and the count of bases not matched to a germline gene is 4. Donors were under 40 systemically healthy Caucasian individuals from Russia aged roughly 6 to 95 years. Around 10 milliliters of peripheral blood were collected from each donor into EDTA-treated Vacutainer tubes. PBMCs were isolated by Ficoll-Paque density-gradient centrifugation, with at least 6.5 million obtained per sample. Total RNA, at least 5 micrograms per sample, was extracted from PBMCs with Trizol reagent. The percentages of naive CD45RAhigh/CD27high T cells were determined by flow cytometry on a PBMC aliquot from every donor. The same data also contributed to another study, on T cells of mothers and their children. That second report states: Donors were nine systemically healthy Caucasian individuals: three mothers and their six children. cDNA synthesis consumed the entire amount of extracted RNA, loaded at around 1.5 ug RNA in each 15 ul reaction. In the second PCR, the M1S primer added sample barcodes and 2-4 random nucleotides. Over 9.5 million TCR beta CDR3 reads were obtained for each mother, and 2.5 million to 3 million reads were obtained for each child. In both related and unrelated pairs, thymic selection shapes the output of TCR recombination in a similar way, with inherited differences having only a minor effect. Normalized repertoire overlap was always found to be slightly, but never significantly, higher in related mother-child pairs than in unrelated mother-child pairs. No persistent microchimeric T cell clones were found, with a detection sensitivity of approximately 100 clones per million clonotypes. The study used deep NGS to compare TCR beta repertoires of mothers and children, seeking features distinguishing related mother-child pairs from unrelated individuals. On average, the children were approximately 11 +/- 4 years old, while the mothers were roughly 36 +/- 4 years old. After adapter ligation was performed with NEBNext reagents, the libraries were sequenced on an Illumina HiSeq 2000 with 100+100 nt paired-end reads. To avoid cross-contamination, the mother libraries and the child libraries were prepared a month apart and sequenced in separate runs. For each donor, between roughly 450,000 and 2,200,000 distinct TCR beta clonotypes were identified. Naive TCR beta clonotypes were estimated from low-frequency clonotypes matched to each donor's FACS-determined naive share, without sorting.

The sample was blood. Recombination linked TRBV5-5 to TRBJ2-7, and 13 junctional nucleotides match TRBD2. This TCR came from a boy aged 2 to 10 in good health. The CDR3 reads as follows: CASSLGTSGNYEQYF. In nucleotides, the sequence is TGTGCCAGCAGCCTGGGGACTAGCGGGAACTACGAGCAGTACTTC.